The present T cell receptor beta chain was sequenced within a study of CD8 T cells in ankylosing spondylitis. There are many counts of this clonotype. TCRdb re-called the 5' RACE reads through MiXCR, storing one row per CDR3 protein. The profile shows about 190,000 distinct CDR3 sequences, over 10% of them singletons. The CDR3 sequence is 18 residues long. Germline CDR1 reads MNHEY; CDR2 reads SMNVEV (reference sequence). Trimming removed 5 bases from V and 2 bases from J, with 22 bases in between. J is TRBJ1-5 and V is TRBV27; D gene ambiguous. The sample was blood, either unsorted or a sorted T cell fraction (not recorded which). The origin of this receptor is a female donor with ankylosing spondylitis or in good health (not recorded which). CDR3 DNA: TGTGCCAGCAGTCCCATCTCTAGAGATCCAAGGGGCAATCAGCCCCAGCATTTT. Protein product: CASSPISRDPRGNQPQHF.